The clone carrying this T cell receptor (beta chain) was detected once. Its target is not known. This sample was taken from a study of OX40 agonist ivuxolimab in advanced cancers. About the study: Prior anti-PD-1, anti-PD-L1 or anti-CTLA-4 therapy was allowed; about 39% had some.

Baseline was the first blood sampling point, followed by cycle 4 day 1 and cycle 7 day 1. Assay: immunoSEQ multiplex PCR; the TCRdb copy retains only in-frame clones and omits some. The table shows about 98,000 clones, with about 92% occurring only once. Findings and caveats of the study: Dose levels from 0.1 to 3.0 mg/kg saw CD4+ and CD8+ blood T cells expand clonally by week 6. Partial responders at 0.1-3.0 mg/kg had among the lowest clonal expansion.

Germline values: CDR1 LNHDA, CDR2 SQIVND (reference sequence). The length of the CDR3 is 14 residues. V lost 5 bases, J lost 0 bases, and 10 bases lay in between. The sequencing used CD4+ or CD8+ T cells sorted from blood, collected in a trial of the OX40 agonist ivuxolimab. This receptor was identified in an adult with an advanced solid tumor such as melanoma, head and neck, liver or kidney cancer. This chain joins TRBV19 and TRBJ2-5; D is undetermined. The CDR3 bases are TGTGCCAGTAGTCGCAACGGGTACCAAGAGACCCAGTACTTC. This translates into CASSRNGYQETQYF.